A selection of T cell receptor beta chains follows, all from one sample in a study of T cell responses to AZD1222 COVID-19 vaccine. Assay used: immunoSEQ multiplex PCR; TCRdb lists only in-frame clones, some missing. The repertoire has some 78,000 clones, 83% of them found once; the top ten carry under 1.5%. Source: peripheral blood, taken 28 days after the second AZD1222 dose. All receptors come from an adult who received the AZD1222 COVID-19 vaccine. The conserved cysteine and the conserved F or W are not part of the CDR3 here.

v_call	cdr3_length	j_call	cdr3_aa
TRBV28	11	TRBJ2-2	ASSPWDTGELF
TRBV6-5	12	TRBJ1-1	ASSYWQGENEAF
TRBV12-3/TRBV12-4	11	TRBJ1-5	ASSQTTSQPQH
TRBV10-3	15	TRBJ1-3	AISEGGQAFSGNTIY
TRBV28	14	TRBJ2-7	ASSLYPLADFYEQY
TRBV19	11	TRBJ1-1	ASSSTGRTEAF
TRBV28	12	TRBJ1-1	ASTQPGGWTEAF
TRBV6-5	12	TRBJ2-3	ASMTSGRTDTQY
TRBV27	12	TRBJ2-2	ASRRQGNTGELF
TRBV18	13	TRBJ1-5	ASSPWTGDGQPQH
TRBV6-6	15	TRBJ1-6	ASSRGGSLGYNSPLH
TRBV19	12	TRBJ2-7	ASSIVGTNYEQY